The 5 T cell receptor beta chains in this list originate from one sample, sequenced in a study of blood T cell repertoires in COVID-19. Using immunoSEQ multiplex PCR, the repertoire was profiled, and TCRdb retains in-frame clones only, with some absent. The sample records 150,000 to 250,000 clones, about 86% being singletons. Sequencing was done on a sample of PBMCs or T cells enriched from blood (not recorded which). Receptor source: a man aged 35-49 years who had recovered from COVID-19.

A single count supports this clone. The sample carries other DNA sequences with the same CDR3. This chain links TRBV6-5 with TRBJ1-2, with 9 bases identical to TRBD1. Germline CDR1 and CDR2: MNHEY and SVGAGI. CDR3 length equals 13 residues. Losses at the gene ends were 6 bases for V and 4 bases for J; bases not matched to a gene: 3. The CDR3 region has the DNA TGTGCCAGCAGACCGGGACAGGGCTATGGCTACACCTTC. Translated: CASRPGQGYGYTF.

This clone has only a few counts. This chain joins TRBV7-3 and TRBJ2-3; TRBD2 matches 10 bases. J was trimmed by 5 bases and V by 2 bases; bases with no gene match: 4. The germline V gene encodes CDR1 SGHTA and CDR2 FQGTGA. The CDR3 has 15 residues. The CDR3 nucleotides read TGTGCCAGCAGCTTACGAAGCGGGGGGGAAGATACGCAGTATTTT. The encoded protein is CASSLRSGGEDTQYF.

The V call is TRBV23-1, the J call TRBJ1-5; D remains unclear. TRBV23-1 is an ORF, and what it does is uncertain. The CDR3 spans 12 residues. With 5 bases removed from V and 1 base from J, the gap between germline ends came to 3 bases. The CDR3 DNA follows: TGCGCCAGCAGTATAAGCAATCAGCCCCAGCATTTT. It encodes CASSISNQPQHF.

V and J are TRBV18 and TRBJ1-5; D gene ambiguous. This CDR3 has 13 amino acids. CDR1 is KGHSH and CDR2 is LQKENI in the germline V gene. V dropped 2 bases and J dropped 9 bases, with 11 bases sitting between them. The CDR3 here is CASSPSVEGPQHF. The CDR3, as DNA: TGTGCCAGCTCACCATCCGTAGAGGGGCCCCAGCATTTT.

This chain joins TRBV7-2 and TRBJ2-1, with TRBD2 matching over 7 bases. There are 16 residues in the CDR3. V was clipped by 3 bases and J by 4 bases; unmatched bases: 9. Germline values: CDR1 SGHTA, CDR2 FQGNSA. Here the CDR3 DNA reads TGTGCCAGCAGCTTGATCGGGACTACCTATTACAATGAGCAGTTCTTC. It codes for CASSLIGTTYYNEQFF. The whole variable domain, filled in from reference TRBV7-2 and TRBJ2-1, reads GAGVSQSPSNKVTEKGKDVELRCDPISGHTALYWYRQSLGQGLEFLIYFQGNSAPDKSGLPSDRFSAERTGGSVSTLTIQRTQQEDSAVYLCASSLIGTTYYNEQFFGPGTRLTVL.